The 26 T cell receptor beta chains below come from one sample, sequenced in a study of shared clonotypes between healthy human individuals. Assay used: immunoSEQ multiplex PCR; TCRdb lists only in-frame clones, some missing. The table shows a few million clones, with just over 90% occurring only once. Sample: naive CD4+ T cells sorted from blood. Regarding subset: CD45RA+ positively selected. The receptor source for this set is a young man in good health.

The chain uses TRBV27 and TRBJ1-6, with D uncertain. The CDR3 loop spans 16 amino acids. CDR1 and CDR2 (germline): MNHEY, SMNVEV (reference sequence). V lost 2 bases, J lost 0 bases, and 8 bases lay in between. CDR3 nucleotides: TGTGCCAGCAGTTTAATGTCTAGCTCCTATAATTCACCCCTCCACTTT. It specifies CASSLMSSSYNSPLHF.

This clone was detected only once. The chain uses TRBV10-3 and TRBJ2-7, with TRBD1 identical over 10 bases. Unmatched junction bases numbered 3, after V lost 4 bases and J lost 3 bases. This CDR3 spans 14 amino acids. The germline V gene encodes CDR1 ENHRY and CDR2 SYGVKD. CDR3 sequence reads: CAISGRDRGYEQYF. In nucleotides, the CDR3 is TGTGCCATCAGTGGCCGGGACAGGGGCTACGAGCAGTACTTC.

V and J are TRBV5-1 and TRBJ1-6, with TRBD1 matching 10 bases. The CDR3 runs 16 residues. The germline V gene has CDR1 SGHRS and CDR2 YFSETQ. J gave up 10 bases and V 4 bases, and 11 bases lay outside the gene matches. The CDR3 loop is CASSTSRDRGGSPLHF. The CDR3 DNA is TGCGCCAGCAGCACGAGCCGGGACAGGGGAGGATCACCCCTCCACTTT.

As for this clone: Other DNA sequences within the sample encode an identical CDR3. The chain recombines TRBV5-1 with TRBJ2-7; 7 bases agree with TRBD1. Germline trimming cut 0 bases from V and 7 bases from J; bases unmatched to any gene: 7. The CDR3 totals 14 residues. The germline V gene has CDR1 SGHRS and CDR2 YFSETQ. The CDR3 DNA reads TGCGCCAGCAGCTTGGGGCAGGGGGTCGGGGAGCAGTACTTC. Residues: CASSLGQGVGEQYF.

Comment on this clone: At one of its ends the junction is not consistent with the germline gene, which may arise from a read error. The rearrangement uses TRBV7-7 and TRBJ2-2; D is uncertain. The CDR3 contains 14 residues. The V gene's germline CDR1 is SSHAT and CDR2 FNYEAQ (reference sequence). The CDR3 loop is CASSPNTPSGELFF. The CDR3 nucleotides read TGTGCTAGCAGCCCCAATACCCCGTCCGGGGAGCTGTTTTTT.

This clone was counted between two and nine times. V and J are TRBV15 and TRBJ1-5, with D possibly matching TRBD1 (5 bases). The germline V gene encodes CDR1 LNHNV and CDR2 YYDKDF (reference sequence). The CDR3 totals 12 residues. The V and J ends lost 6 bases and 6 bases respectively, with 9 bases between them. Written as DNA, the CDR3 is TGTGCCACCAGTCAGGGTGGTCAGCCCCAGCATTTT. Translation: CATSQGGQPQHF.

The gene calls are TRBV11-2 and TRBJ2-4, with 7 bases aligning to TRBD2. Germline V lookup: CDR1 SGHAT, CDR2 FQNNGV. Unmatched junction bases numbered 9, after V lost 1 base and J lost 0 bases. This CDR3 region has 18 residues. The CDR3 sequence: CASSLGGPGLLAKNIQYF. CDR3 DNA: TGTGCCAGCAGCTTAGGGGGCCCGGGACTACTAGCCAAAAACATTCAGTACTTC.

The chain links TRBV6-1 to TRBJ1-4, with a weak D call TRBD1 (5 bases). The germline gives CDR1 MNHNS, CDR2 SASEGT. Trimming shortened V by 4 bases and J by 0 bases, and 12 bases separated the two germline ends. The CDR3 sequence is 16 residues long. The CDR3 loop reads CASSADTGATNEKLFF. For the CDR3, the DNA is TGTGCCAGCAGTGCCGACACAGGAGCAACTAATGAAAAACTGTTTTTT.

This chain joins TRBV4-2 and TRBJ1-5; D is unclear. V lost 5 bases and J lost 5, with 13 bases in between. CDR1 is LGHNA, CDR2 YNFKEQ, per germline. The CDR3 extends over 14 amino acids. In nucleotides, the CDR3 is TGTGCCAGCAGCGGCCCGGACTGGGATCAGCCCCAGCATTTT. As protein: CASSGPDWDQPQHF.

This clone came up once. The chain recombines TRBV27 with TRBJ2-5; weak D call: TRBD2 (6 bases). Germline V lookup: CDR1 MNHEY, CDR2 SMNVEV (reference sequence). Trimming cost V 5 bases and J 2 bases, with 15 bases left between them. The CDR3 has 15 amino acids. The CDR3 spells CASSPRAGKQETQYF. The CDR3, as DNA: TGTGCCAGCAGTCCCCGGGCGGGAAAACAAGAGACCCAGTACTTC.

About this clone itself: The sample has other DNA sequences that encode this CDR3 too. CDR3 nucleotides: TGCGCCAGCAGCTTGGAAAACTACGAGCAGTACTTC. This translates into CASSLENYEQYF. V is TRBV5-1 and J is TRBJ2-7; D remains unclear. V gave up 0 bases and J gave up 3 bases, with 4 bases separating them. This CDR3 is built from 12 residues. Germline V gives CDR1 SGHRS, CDR2 YFSETQ.

This clone was picked up a small number of times. The same CDR3 can be traced to other DNA sequences in this sample. The J gene is TRBJ1-1, the V gene TRBV30, with 7 bases matching TRBD1. The CDR3 has 11 amino acids. CDR1 GTSNPN and CDR2 SVGIG come from the germline V gene (reference sequence). After removal of 0 bases from V and 11 bases from J, the junction contained 3 bases not matched to a gene. The CDR3 DNA follows: TGTGCCTGGAGTGTAACAGGGGAGGCTTTCTTT. It yields the protein CAWSVTGEAFF. Filled out from reference TRBV30 and TRBJ1-1, the complete variable domain reads SQTIHQWPATLVQPVGSPLSLECTVEGTSNPNLYWYRQAAGRGLQLLFYSVGIGQISSEVPQNLSASRPQDRQFILSSKKLLLSDSGFYLCAWSVTGEAFFGQGTRLTVV.

This chain uses TRBV6-6 with TRBJ1-6; 8 bases align to TRBD1. Losses at the gene ends were 10 bases for V and 2 bases for J; bases not matched to a gene: 10. The CDR3 totals 16 residues. Germline CDR1 reads MNHNY; CDR2 reads SVGAGI (reference sequence). The CDR3 bases are TGTGCCACCGTCAGGGGGCCGAGGGCCTATAATTCACCCCTCCACTTT. As protein: CATVRGPRAYNSPLHF.

The gene calls are TRBV18 and TRBJ2-7, with TRBD2 as a possible D gene (6 bases). The CDR3 contains 15 residues. V was trimmed by 1 base and J by 7 bases, leaving 17 bases between them. Germline loops: CDR1 KGHSH, CDR2 LQKENI. This CDR3 reads CASSPQASARLEQYF. DNA for the CDR3: TGTGCCAGCTCACCACAAGCTAGCGCCAGGTTAGAGCAGTACTTC.

This clone was counted once. V and J are TRBV2 and TRBJ2-1; 7 bases align to TRBD2. V lost 7 bases, J lost 9 bases, and 9 bases stayed unmatched. Germline V gene data show CDR1 as SNHLY and CDR2 as FYNNEI. The CDR3 loop spans 13 amino acids. The CDR3 reads CASNWRENVEQFF. Written as DNA, the CDR3 is TGTGCCAGCAATTGGCGGGAGAACGTTGAGCAGTTCTTC.

The V call is TRBV5-4, the J call TRBJ1-4; TRBD1 matches at 9 bases. The CDR3 runs to 16 residues. Per germline, CDR1 SGHNT and CDR2 YYREEE (reference sequence). With V trimmed by 2 bases and J by 8 bases, 10 bases remained unmatched. CDR3 nucleotides: TGTGCCAGCAGCTTCGATCTACAGGGGGCGCAAGAAAAACTGTTTTTT. Its translation: CASSFDLQGAQEKLFF. Together with reference TRBV5-4 and TRBJ1-4, the CDR3 gives the full variable domain: ETGVTQSPTHLIKTRGQQVTLRCSSQSGHNTVSWYQQALGQGPQFIFQYYREEENGRGNFPPRFSGLQFPNYSSELNVNALELDDSALYLCASSFDLQGAQEKLFFGSGTQLSVL.

The rearrangement links TRBV5-1 to TRBJ2-1, with D possibly TRBD1 on 6 matching bases. Trimming stripped 9 bases from V and 2 bases from J, with 12 bases between. Germline values: CDR1 SGHRS, CDR2 YFSETQ. The CDR3 runs to 13 residues. In nucleotides, the CDR3 is TGCGCCAACCGGGACACAGCCTACAATGAGCAGTTCTTC. Protein product: CANRDTAYNEQFF. The full variable domain, in which reference TRBV5-1 and TRBJ2-1 provide the parts outside the CDR3, is KAGVTQTPRYLIKTRGQQVTLSCSPISGHRSVSWYQQTPGQGLQFLFEYFSETQRNKGNFPGRFSGRQFSNSRSEMNVSTLELGDSALYLCANRDTAYNEQFFGPGTRLTVL.

The chain has TRBV6-6 and TRBJ1-1; D is unclear. Germline CDR1 reads MNHNY; CDR2 reads SVGAGI (reference sequence). This CDR3 has 15 residues. V was pared by 2 bases and J by 0 bases, with 10 bases between. The CDR3 DNA is TGTGCCAGCAGTTACGAGCGCAGATTGAACACTGAAGCTTTCTTT. Translation gives CASSYERRLNTEAFF.

V and J are TRBV4-2 and TRBJ2-7; the D call may be TRBD1 or TRBD2 (6 bases each). Trimming took off 3 bases at V and 4 bases at J, with 13 bases between the two ends. The CDR3 runs 14 residues. From germline, CDR1 is LGHNA and CDR2 YNFKEQ. The CDR3 coding sequence is TGTGCCAGCAGCCAGGCACGGGGGCAATACGAGCAGTACTTC. It codes for CASSQARGQYEQYF.

This clone occurred once. The DNA of the CDR3 is TGTGCCAGCAGCGCCCCCCGACAGGGGACCCATAATTCACCCCTCCACTTT. This sequence encodes CASSAPRQGTHNSPLHF. The rearrangement uses TRBV9 and TRBJ1-6, with 8 bases that match TRBD1. Germline V gives CDR1 SGDLS, CDR2 YYNGEE. Trimming cost V 3 bases and J 5 bases; bases outside gene matches: 10. The CDR3 spans 17 residues.

On this clone itself: The same CDR3 is also encoded by other DNA sequences in this sample. The chain employs TRBV28 and TRBJ2-1; D unresolved. The CDR3 loop spans 11 amino acids. Germline CDR1 and CDR2: MDHEN and SYDVKM. Deletions cut 5 bases from V and 4 bases from J, with 3 bases between. The CDR3 coding sequence is TGTGCCAGCAGTCTATACAATGAGCAGTTCTTC. It specifies CASSLYNEQFF.

About this clone itself: This same CDR3 is encoded by further DNA sequences in the sample. V usage is TRBV5-1 and J usage is TRBJ2-3, with D possibly being TRBD2 (6 bases). This CDR3 has 14 residues. Germline loops: CDR1 SGHRS, CDR2 YFSETQ. The V end was cut by 4 bases, the J end by 0 bases, with 9 bases between. DNA for the CDR3: TGCGCCAGCAGCGGCGGGACTAGCACAGATACGCAGTATTTT. Translation: CASSGGTSTDTQYF.

With regard to this clone: Germline is not matched at one junction end, which may reflect a read error. V usage is TRBV5-1 and J usage is TRBJ2-2, with TRBD2 identical over 10 bases. This CDR3 has 15 residues. The V gene's germline CDR1 is SGHRS and CDR2 YFSETQ. CDR3 region: CASSTTSGNAGELFF. CDR3 nucleotides: TGCGCCAGCAGCACAACTAGCGGGAACGCCGGGGAGCTGTTTTTT.

In regard to this clone: This CDR3 is also generated by other DNA sequences in the sample. CDR3 protein: CASSGLYGYTF. For the CDR3, the DNA is TGTGCCAGCAGTGGTCTCTATGGCTACACCTTC. The chain uses TRBV28 and TRBJ1-2; D not resolved. Per germline, CDR1 MDHEN and CDR2 SYDVKM. This CDR3 comprises 11 residues. V gave up 5 bases and J gave up 4 bases, with 5 bases separating them.

The chain links TRBV25-1 to TRBJ2-5; possibly TRBD2 for D (5 bases). CDR1 and CDR2 from the germline V gene are MGHDK and SYGVNS. Trimming removed 2 bases from V and 5 bases from J, with 21 bases in between. The CDR3 sequence is 17 residues long. The CDR3 here is CASSEGASATGSETQYF. Here the CDR3 DNA reads TGTGCCAGCAGTGAAGGAGCGTCAGCGACGGGATCGGAGACCCAGTACTTC.

The chain is built from TRBV5-4 and TRBJ2-7; 14 bases line up with TRBD2. This CDR3 comprises 15 residues. Trimming took 3 bases from V and 6 from J; bases not matched to a gene: 5. Germline CDR1 reads SGHNT; CDR2 reads YYREEE (reference sequence). CDR3 nucleotides: TGTGCCAGCAGCTCCGGGACTAGCGGGAGTACCGAGCAGTACTTC. Residues: CASSSGTSGSTEQYF.